Each of the 21 T cell receptor beta chains below was sequenced from the same sample in a study of regulatory T cells in long-lasting Graves disease. Described time point: persistent/refractory GD, antithyroid drugs over 5 years with positive TRAb. Preparation of the TCR library used RNA extracted from PBMCs. Arm-PCR of CDR3 regions and iRepertoire HTBI primers were used to build TCR beta libraries. MiXCR, applied by TCRdb to the multiplex PCR reads, yields one record per CDR3 protein. Of 400,000 or so distinct CDR3 sequences in the sample, 20% to 30% were seen once. Source: peripheral blood mononuclear cells (PBMCs), taken when the disease was refractory, from a patient treated with antithyroid drugs. These receptors came from a female donor with Graves disease.

In its sample, this clonotype was seen a few times. The J gene is TRBJ2-7, the V gene TRBV6-1; weak D call: TRBD2 (5 bases). The V gene's germline CDR1 is MNHNS and CDR2 SASEGT. V lost 7 bases and J 6 bases, leaving 16 bases between the germline ends. This CDR3 contains 13 residues. The CDR3 is CASTRGLRSEQYF. The CDR3 DNA reads TGTGCCAGCACAAGAGGACTCCGGTCCGAGCAGTACTTC.

The chain carries TRBV7-3 and TRBJ2-2; D uncertain. This CDR3 spans 14 amino acids. V was clipped by 2 bases and J by 7 bases, with 11 bases between them. Germline V gene data show CDR1 as SGHTA and CDR2 as FQGTGA. The CDR3 DNA reads as TGTGCCAGCAGCTTAGGAACCCTAGGCGGGGAGCTGTTTTTT. This codes for CASSLGTLGGELFF.

The chain couples TRBV3-1 to TRBJ1-5; D is perhaps TRBD1 (5 bases). Deletions cut 3 bases from V and 7 bases from J, with 13 bases between. Germline V gene data show CDR1 as LGHDT and CDR2 as YNNKEL (reference sequence). This CDR3 spans 14 amino acids. CDR3 residues: CASSHGGLSQPQHF. CDR3 DNA: TGTGCCAGCAGCCATGGGGGGTTGTCCCAGCCCCAGCATTTT.

This clonotype turned up a few times. This chain links TRBV3-1 with TRBJ1-3; D is unresolved. The CDR3 is 14 residues long. In germline, CDR1 is LGHDT, CDR2 YNNKEL (reference sequence). Trimming stripped 4 bases from V and 0 bases from J, with 7 bases between. CDR3 sequence: CASSPGSSGNTIYF. The CDR3 bases are TGTGCCAGCAGCCCTGGGAGCTCTGGAAACACCATATATTTT.

This clonotype was seen repeatedly, ten times or more. The chain uses TRBV2 and TRBJ2-7; D not resolved. CDR1 SNHLY and CDR2 FYNNEI come from the germline V gene. The CDR3 totals 16 residues. The V end was cut by 4 bases, the J end by 7 bases, with 23 bases between. In DNA form, the CDR3 reads TGTGCCAGCAGTGTAGGCGAGGCACAGAGGCTGTGGGAGCAGTACTTC. This gives the protein CASSVGEAQRLWEQYF. Supplemented by reference TRBV2 and TRBJ2-7, the full variable domain reads EPEVTQTPSHQVTQMGQEVILRCVPISNHLYFYWYRQILGQKVEFLVSFYNNEISEKSEIFDDQFSVERPDGSNFTLKIRSTKLEDSAMYFCASSVGEAQRLWEQYFGPGTRLTVT.

Regarding this clonotype: A much larger clone differs by one base, so this may be a read error. The V call is TRBV29-1, the J call TRBJ1-1; no firm D call. This CDR3 has 11 residues. The V gene's germline CDR1 is SQVTM and CDR2 ANQGSEA. CDR3 residues: CSVEDNTEALF. Written as DNA, the CDR3 is TGCAGCGTTGAGGATAACACTGAAGCTCTCTTT.

This clonotype was found a few times. V usage is TRBV20-1 and J usage is TRBJ2-2, with 11 bases matching TRBD2. CDR1 is DFQATT and CDR2 is SNEGSKA in the germline V gene (reference sequence). Unmatched junction bases numbered 14, after V lost 2 bases and J lost 3 bases. The CDR3 runs to 19 residues. This CDR3 reads CSARLPPSGRIRDTGELFF. Written as DNA, the CDR3 is TGCAGTGCTAGACTTCCCCCTAGCGGGAGGATTAGGGACACCGGGGAGCTGTTTTTT.

The rearrangement links TRBV7-2 to TRBJ2-7, with D unclear. Deletions cut 3 bases from V and 2 bases from J, with 20 bases between. From germline, CDR1 is SGHTA and CDR2 FQGNSA. The CDR3 contains 17 residues. In DNA form, the CDR3 reads TGTGCCAGCAGCTTCCTGGTTTGGAAGGCCCTACCCTACGAGCAGTACTTC. Its protein product is CASSFLVWKALPYEQYF.

This clonotype occurred many times. V gene TRBV28 combines with J gene TRBJ2-7; D is perhaps TRBD1 or TRBD2 (6 bases each). Germline V gene sequence: CDR1 MDHEN, CDR2 SYDVKM. CDR3 size: 13 residues. Trimming stripped 6 bases from V and 4 bases from J, with 13 bases between. CDR3 amino acids: CASSWGAGYEQYF. The CDR3, as DNA: TGTGCCAGCAGCTGGGGGGCAGGATACGAGCAGTACTTC.

This clonotype has ten or more counts. The rearrangement joins TRBV6-1 to TRBJ1-1; a weak D match, TRBD1 (5 bases). Trimming removed 5 bases from V and 0 bases from J, with 16 bases in between. This CDR3 region has 16 residues. CDR1 MNHNS and CDR2 SASEGT come from the germline V gene. The CDR3 spells CASSLGGGRVNTEAFF. CDR3 coding DNA: TGTGCCAGCAGTCTGGGGGGTGGGCGAGTGAACACTGAAGCTTTCTTT.

This chain joins TRBV6-1 and TRBJ1-2, with TRBD1 as a possible D gene (6 bases). The V and J ends lost 4 bases and 3 bases respectively, with 12 bases between them. Germline values: CDR1 MNHNS, CDR2 SASEGT. The CDR3 sequence is 14 residues long. The CDR3 spells CASSGGTQYYGYTF. For the CDR3, the DNA is TGTGCCAGCAGTGGAGGGACACAATACTATGGCTACACCTTC.

The chain recombines TRBV30 with TRBJ1-3; 8 positions agree with TRBD1. The CDR3 totals 15 residues. The ends lost 0 bases at V and 4 bases at J; junction bases unmatched: 5. CDR1 is GTSNPN and CDR2 is SVGIG in the germline V gene (reference sequence). CDR3 loop: CAWSVLGTGGNTIYF. The CDR3 DNA is TGTGCCTGGAGTGTACTGGGGACAGGAGGAAACACCATATATTTT.

This clonotype was recorded a few times. This sequence joins TRBV12-3 or TRBV12-4 and TRBJ2-7, with 9 nucleotides matching TRBD1. The junction had 10 bases not matched to a gene; V was cut back by 1 base and J by 0 bases. CDR3 length: 18 amino acids. The CDR3 DNA is TGTGCCAGCAGTTTAGAGGGGGCGGGACAGGGCGACTCCTACGAGCAGTACTTC. As protein: CASSLEGAGQGDSYEQYF.

The chain combines TRBV4-1 with TRBJ1-1; D possibly corresponds to TRBD1 (6 bases). This CDR3 spans 13 amino acids. Germline V gene data show CDR1 as MGHRA and CDR2 as YSYEKL. V gave up 2 bases and J gave up 8 bases, with 12 bases separating them. For the CDR3, the DNA is TGCGCCAGCAGCCAAACAAGGGGGACAGAAGCTTTCTTT. Translated: CASSQTRGTEAFF.

This clonotype was seen many times. This chain uses TRBV3-1 with TRBJ1-2, with a possible D match to TRBD1 (6 bases). The CDR3 length is 15 residues. V shed 4 bases and J shed 4 bases, with 16 bases lying between them. Germline CDR1 and CDR2: LGHDT and YNNKEL (reference sequence). The CDR3, as DNA: TGTGCCAGCAGCCCATCGACAGGCGGAGGCTATGGCTACACCTTC. Protein: CASSPSTGGGYGYTF.

The V call is TRBV3-1, the J call TRBJ2-7, with D possibly being TRBD1 (6 bases). CDR1 and CDR2 (germline): LGHDT, YNNKEL (reference sequence). The length of the CDR3 is 15 residues. The germline V and J ends were trimmed by 3 bases and 0 bases, with 12 bases remaining between them. CDR3 loop: CASSQVGASSYEQYF. For the CDR3, the DNA is TGTGCCAGCAGCCAGGTGGGGGCGAGCTCCTACGAGCAGTACTTC.

The V call is TRBV30, the J call TRBJ1-2; D might be TRBD1 (5 bases). Trimming stripped 8 bases from V and 5 bases from J, with 15 bases between. Per the germline V gene, CDR1 is GTSNPN and CDR2 is SVGIG (reference sequence). The CDR3 totals 12 residues. The CDR3 spells CAGGSGSYGYTF. Written as DNA, the CDR3 is TGTGCCGGAGGGTCAGGGTCTTATGGCTACACCTTC.

This sequence joins TRBV7-2 and TRBJ2-5; TRBD2 is a possible D gene (6 bases). Germline lookup yields CDR1 SGHTA and CDR2 FQGNSA. This CDR3 is 15 amino acids long. Trimming took off 2 bases at V and 4 bases at J, with 14 bases between the two ends. The chain's CDR3 is CASSLFPGEVETQYF. The CDR3 DNA follows: TGTGCCAGCAGCTTATTTCCGGGAGAGGTAGAGACCCAGTACTTC.

V gene TRBV7-6 combines with J gene TRBJ2-7; the match to TRBD2 covers 8 bases. This CDR3 is 15 amino acids long. Germline V gives CDR1 SGHVS, CDR2 FNYEAQ. Unmatched junction bases numbered 8, after V lost 2 bases and J lost 5 bases. CDR3 loop: CASSLTSGSPNEQYF. CDR3 bases: TGTGCCAGCAGCTTAACCAGCGGGAGTCCCAACGAGCAGTACTTC.

This clonotype showed up just a few times. CDR3 coding DNA: TGTGCCAGCAGCCAAGAAAGCCCCCTAGCGGAGGGAGGAGAGACCCAGTACTTC. Protein product: CASSQESPLAEGGETQYF. This chain connects TRBV3-1 to TRBJ2-5; TRBD2 aligns across 7 bases. The ends lost 0 bases at V and 4 bases at J; junction bases unmatched: 14. This CDR3 region has 18 residues. CDR1 is LGHDT, CDR2 YNNKEL, per germline (reference sequence).

This clonotype has a handful of counts. CDR3 amino acids: CSVGVVGVTYEQYF. In DNA form, the CDR3 reads TGCAGCGTTGGGGTTGTCGGGGTCACCTACGAGCAGTACTTC. The chain links TRBV29-1 to TRBJ2-7; TRBD2 is a possible D gene (5 bases). Germline V lookup: CDR1 SQVTM, CDR2 ANQGSEA. V was shortened by 4 bases and J by 2 bases, with 15 bases between the two germline ends. The CDR3 loop spans 14 amino acids.